A selection of T cell receptor beta chains follows, all from one sample in a study of blood T cell repertoires in COVID-19. The table came from immunoSEQ multiplex PCR; TCRdb's copy has only in-frame clones and leaves some out. The sample holds over 95,000 clones, 85% seen once. Source material: peripheral blood. The source of these receptors is a man in his forties or fifties with acute or convalescent COVID-19. The CDR3 runs from the conserved cysteine through the conserved F or W. The order of the fields is CDR3 DNA, CDR3 protein, clone size, D gene, J gene, V gene. D genes are given only for firm matches. Some rows have no size entry. The others give once, few or many, or a class for an expanded clone.

CDR3 DNA: TGTGCCAGCAGCGTAGGGGCTAGCCGTCAAGAGACCCCGTACTTC
CDR3 protein: CASSVGASRQETPYF
clone size: -
D gene: -
J gene: TRBJ2-5
V gene: TRBV9

CDR3 DNA: TGTGCCAGTAACCCGGGACAGGCCATCAATCAGCCCCAGCATTTT
CDR3 protein: CASNPGQAINQPQHF
clone size: once
D gene: TRBD1
J gene: TRBJ1-5
V gene: TRBV19

CDR3 DNA: TGTGCCAGCAGCGTATTACCATGGGACAGTGGCTCCTCTGGGGCCAACGTCCTGACTTTC
CDR3 protein: CASSVLPWDSGSSGANVLTF
clone size: -
D gene: TRBD1
J gene: TRBJ2-6
V gene: TRBV9

CDR3 DNA: TGTGCCTGGAGTAGGTTTAGCGCCACCCCAGATACGCAGTATTTT
CDR3 protein: CAWSRFSATPDTQYF
clone size: -
D gene: -
J gene: TRBJ2-3
V gene: TRBV30

CDR3 DNA: TGCAGCGTTGAACAGGGTAGCGGGGGGTTCTACAATGAGCAGTTCTTC
CDR3 protein: CSVEQGSGGFYNEQFF
clone size: -
D gene: TRBD2
J gene: TRBJ2-1
V gene: TRBV29-1

CDR3 DNA: TGTGCCAGCTCACCACCTGACTCGTATGGCTACACCTTC
CDR3 protein: CASSPPDSYGYTF
clone size: -
D gene: -
J gene: TRBJ1-2
V gene: TRBV18

CDR3 DNA: TGTGCCAGCAGTTTCGGAGGGATGAACACTGAAGCTTTCTTT
CDR3 protein: CASSFGGMNTEAFF
clone size: -
D gene: -
J gene: TRBJ1-1
V gene: TRBV27

CDR3 DNA: TGTGCCAGCAGTCCACTAGCGTCTACAGATACGCAGTATTTT
CDR3 protein: CASSPLASTDTQYF
clone size: -
D gene: TRBD2
J gene: TRBJ2-3
V gene: TRBV6-2/TRBV6-3

CDR3 DNA: TGTGCCAGCAGCTTACAGGAAGGGGGCCCCCAGCATTTT
CDR3 protein: CASSLQEGGPQHF
clone size: -
D gene: TRBD1
J gene: TRBJ1-5
V gene: TRBV7-9

CDR3 DNA: TGTGCCTGGGGGACAGGTGGCGGTGAGCAGTTCTTC
CDR3 protein: CAWGTGGGEQFF
clone size: -
D gene: TRBD1
J gene: TRBJ2-1
V gene: TRBV30

CDR3 DNA: TGTGCCACCAGTGAAAGGGGTCTTTACAATGAGCAGTTCTTC
CDR3 protein: CATSERGLYNEQFF
clone size: -
D gene: -
J gene: TRBJ2-1
V gene: TRBV24-1

CDR3 DNA: TGTGCCAGCAGCGCCAGATACAATGAGCAGTTCTTC
CDR3 protein: CASSARYNEQFF
clone size: -
D gene: -
J gene: TRBJ2-1
V gene: TRBV9

CDR3 DNA: TGTGCCAGCAGCTCCCTAGCGGGGACTAGCACAGATACGCAGTATTTT
CDR3 protein: CASSSLAGTSTDTQYF
clone size: -
D gene: TRBD2
J gene: TRBJ2-3
V gene: TRBV7-2

CDR3 DNA: TGTGCCACCAGTCATCCGGGACTAGAGTATAGCACAGATACGCAGTATTTT
CDR3 protein: CATSHPGLEYSTDTQYF
clone size: -
D gene: TRBD2
J gene: TRBJ2-3
V gene: TRBV24-1

CDR3 DNA: TGTGCCAGCAGCTTAGTGGGACAGCTAAACACCGGGGAGCTGTTTTTT
CDR3 protein: CASSLVGQLNTGELFF
clone size: -
D gene: TRBD1
J gene: TRBJ2-2
V gene: TRBV11-2

CDR3 DNA: TGCGCCAGCAGCGCTGGGGCAGGATACGAGCAGTACTTC
CDR3 protein: CASSAGAGYEQYF
clone size: -
D gene: -
J gene: TRBJ2-7
V gene: TRBV4-1